The T cell receptor beta chain under discussion was sequenced for a study of cytomegalovirus exposure and HLA in healthy donors. Both 60 Vbeta primers and 13 Jbeta primers went into the PCR. Original analysis: About 80 million unique TCR beta chains, about 11 million of them shared, were counted by a later analysis. Sequencing was performed with immunoSEQ multiplex PCR; in TCRdb, only in-frame clones are kept and a portion is missing. The V and J calls and clone size were taken over from that table, and D and trimming were inferred from the DNA. Among roughly 58,000 clones listed, roughly 80% were seen once. Notes on this clone: Its specificity is unknown.

Study-wide results and limits: Productive rates of about 87% or about 30% were seen for most TCR beta V segments in an earlier analysis.

Germline V gene sequence: CDR1 SGHRS, CDR2 YFSETQ. After removal of 3 bases from V and 3 bases from J, the junction contained 4 bases not matched to a gene. The CDR3 is 14 residues long. Sequencing was carried out using PBMCs. V gene TRBV5-1 combines with J gene TRBJ2-5; 8 bases align to TRBD1. This clonotype was sampled from a woman between 35 and 50 years old in good health and CMV-seronegative. The CDR3 region has the DNA TGCGCCAGCAGCTACCAGGGGGCCGAAGAGACCCAGTACTTC. This translates into CASSYQGAEETQYF.